These T cell receptor beta chains were read from a single sample in a study of T cell responses to AZD1222 COVID-19 vaccine. Sequencing was performed with immunoSEQ multiplex PCR; in TCRdb, only in-frame clones are kept and a portion is missing. The sample has 100,000 to 150,000 clones, approximately 90% seen once. The starting material was peripheral blood, obtained 28 days after the second AZD1222 dose. The receptor set was obtained from an adult who received the AZD1222 COVID-19 vaccine. Both conserved end residues are part of each CDR3. The D gene is left open where the match is weak. Part of the rows lack a size; the others show once, few, many or a class for expanded clones.

clone size: NA; V gene: TRBV24-1; D gene: NA; J gene: TRBJ2-1; CDR3 protein: CATSSNIPGPGQFF
clone size: once; V gene: TRBV7-2; D gene: NA; J gene: TRBJ1-2; CDR3 protein: CASSGSRWGYTF
clone size: NA; V gene: TRBV28; D gene: NA; J gene: TRBJ1-2; CDR3 protein: CASSFESGYTF
clone size: NA; V gene: TRBV5-4; D gene: TRBD1; J gene: TRBJ1-6; CDR3 protein: CASSTGERRNSPLHF
clone size: NA; V gene: TRBV6-5; D gene: NA; J gene: TRBJ1-2; CDR3 protein: CASRDNGYTF
clone size: NA; V gene: TRBV6-4; D gene: NA; J gene: TRBJ2-3; CDR3 protein: CASSERGTDTQYF
clone size: NA; V gene: TRBV29-1; D gene: NA; J gene: TRBJ1-1; CDR3 protein: CSVGTLSNTEAFF
clone size: NA; V gene: TRBV5-1; D gene: NA; J gene: TRBJ1-1; CDR3 protein: CASSLVDQEAFF
clone size: NA; V gene: TRBV28; D gene: NA; J gene: TRBJ1-2; CDR3 protein: CASSQVPYGYTF
clone size: NA; V gene: TRBV6-5; D gene: NA; J gene: TRBJ1-6; CDR3 protein: CALMKLESPLHF
clone size: NA; V gene: TRBV27; D gene: NA; J gene: TRBJ2-3; CDR3 protein: CASTFSWDSTDTQYF
clone size: NA; V gene: TRBV3-1/TRBV3-2; D gene: NA; J gene: TRBJ2-2; CDR3 protein: CASSQGWRQNTGELFF
clone size: NA; V gene: TRBV15; D gene: NA; J gene: TRBJ1-3; CDR3 protein: CATSRDRSSGNTIYF
clone size: NA; V gene: TRBV3-1/TRBV3-2; D gene: NA; J gene: TRBJ2-2; CDR3 protein: CASSQSGGRELFF
clone size: NA; V gene: TRBV29-1; D gene: NA; J gene: TRBJ2-5; CDR3 protein: CSAALLGSEERETQYF
clone size: NA; V gene: TRBV5-5; D gene: NA; J gene: TRBJ2-2; CDR3 protein: CASSLVSGFIITGELFF
clone size: few; V gene: TRBV10-3; D gene: NA; J gene: TRBJ1-2; CDR3 protein: CAISDRGQTYFNYGYTF
clone size: NA; V gene: TRBV5-6; D gene: NA; J gene: TRBJ1-2; CDR3 protein: CASSPGTLNYGYTF
clone size: few; V gene: TRBV5-1; D gene: NA; J gene: TRBJ2-7; CDR3 protein: CASSLGTVHEQYF
clone size: NA; V gene: TRBV7-9; D gene: TRBD2; J gene: TRBJ2-2; CDR3 protein: CASTPGGSGIGTGELFF
clone size: NA; V gene: TRBV19; D gene: NA; J gene: TRBJ1-6; CDR3 protein: CASSMSGLGSPLHF
clone size: NA; V gene: TRBV28; D gene: NA; J gene: TRBJ2-5; CDR3 protein: CASRRSGTLETQYF
clone size: NA; V gene: TRBV6-4; D gene: NA; J gene: TRBJ1-3; CDR3 protein: CASSPEDHSGNTIYF
clone size: NA; V gene: TRBV27; D gene: NA; J gene: TRBJ2-7; CDR3 protein: CASSLKDPSYEQYF
clone size: NA; V gene: TRBV3-1/TRBV3-2; D gene: NA; J gene: TRBJ2-7; CDR3 protein: CASSQEGRNYEQYF
clone size: NA; V gene: TRBV27; D gene: TRBD2; J gene: TRBJ2-5; CDR3 protein: CASSPWFSGRAGVETQYF
clone size: NA; V gene: TRBV3-1/TRBV3-2; D gene: NA; J gene: TRBJ2-5; CDR3 protein: CASSQSLLWGETQYF
clone size: few; V gene: TRBV7-9; D gene: NA; J gene: TRBJ1-5; CDR3 protein: CASSLPFPGQPQHF
clone size: NA; V gene: TRBV2; D gene: NA; J gene: TRBJ2-7; CDR3 protein: CASRYEGQYF
clone size: NA; V gene: TRBV19; D gene: TRBD1; J gene: TRBJ1-5; CDR3 protein: CASSRRIGQGAGNQPQHF
clone size: NA; V gene: TRBV9; D gene: TRBD1; J gene: TRBJ1-1; CDR3 protein: CASSATGEFTEAFF
clone size: NA; V gene: TRBV3-1/TRBV3-2; D gene: TRBD2; J gene: TRBJ2-1; CDR3 protein: CASKTSGGSYNEQFF
clone size: NA; V gene: TRBV11-3; D gene: NA; J gene: TRBJ2-1; CDR3 protein: CASSLNEGNEQFF
clone size: NA; V gene: TRBV11-3; D gene: TRBD1; J gene: TRBJ2-3; CDR3 protein: CASSLGQGAWDTQYF
clone size: NA; V gene: TRBV12-3/TRBV12-4; D gene: NA; J gene: TRBJ2-7; CDR3 protein: CASSSYYEQYF
clone size: NA; V gene: TRBV10-3; D gene: TRBD1; J gene: TRBJ1-1; CDR3 protein: CAIRGTGNTEAFF
clone size: NA; V gene: TRBV6-5; D gene: NA; J gene: TRBJ1-1; CDR3 protein: CASTRLQSEAFF
clone size: NA; V gene: TRBV19; D gene: TRBD2; J gene: TRBJ2-1; CDR3 protein: CASWPSGTSYNEQFF
clone size: NA; V gene: TRBV2; D gene: NA; J gene: TRBJ2-4; CDR3 protein: CASRLHQNIQYF
clone size: NA; V gene: TRBV27; D gene: TRBD1; J gene: TRBJ1-4; CDR3 protein: CASSALQGESEKLFF
clone size: NA; V gene: TRBV11-2; D gene: NA; J gene: TRBJ2-1; CDR3 protein: CASSPRRNEQFF
clone size: NA; V gene: TRBV7-3; D gene: NA; J gene: TRBJ1-6; CDR3 protein: CASSLTAHSPLHF
clone size: NA; V gene: TRBV7-9; D gene: NA; J gene: TRBJ2-1; CDR3 protein: CASSSRADNEQFF
clone size: once; V gene: TRBV1; D gene: NA; J gene: TRBJ2-3; CDR3 protein: CTSSQEALAAQDTQYF
clone size: NA; V gene: TRBV5-1; D gene: TRBD1; J gene: TRBJ1-3; CDR3 protein: CASSATGAGNTIYF
clone size: NA; V gene: TRBV5-1; D gene: NA; J gene: TRBJ2-5; CDR3 protein: CASSPRQETQYF
clone size: NA; V gene: TRBV24-1; D gene: TRBD1; J gene: TRBJ2-4; CDR3 protein: CATSDSKTGSLAKNIQYF
clone size: NA; V gene: TRBV27; D gene: NA; J gene: TRBJ2-7; CDR3 protein: CASSPIPSYEQYF
clone size: NA; V gene: TRBV10-1; D gene: NA; J gene: TRBJ2-1; CDR3 protein: CASSKTPTPYNEQFF